This T cell receptor beta chain was identified during a study of early T cells in non-severe SARS-CoV-2 infection. V shed 6 bases and J 8 bases; nucleotides not matched to a gene: 11. This CDR3 has 13 residues. Germline V lookup: CDR1 SQVTM, CDR2 ANQGSEA. TCRdb reprocessed the 5' RACE reads via MiXCR and lists one record per CDR3 protein. This table has 55,000 to 70,000 distinct CDR3 sequences, over 3.5% appearing once. This clonotype was counted ten times or more. The sequencing used whole blood, collected at baseline. J is TRBJ1-1 and V is TRBV29-1; 8 positions match TRBD1. The clonotype originates from an adult who was a healthcare worker with PCR-confirmed SARS-CoV-2 infection or an uninfected control (not recorded which). The donor label of this sample is uncertain. The CDR3 region has the DNA TGCAGCGTGCGGACAGGGACGTTCGCAGAAGCTTTCTTT. It encodes CSVRTGTFAEAFF.